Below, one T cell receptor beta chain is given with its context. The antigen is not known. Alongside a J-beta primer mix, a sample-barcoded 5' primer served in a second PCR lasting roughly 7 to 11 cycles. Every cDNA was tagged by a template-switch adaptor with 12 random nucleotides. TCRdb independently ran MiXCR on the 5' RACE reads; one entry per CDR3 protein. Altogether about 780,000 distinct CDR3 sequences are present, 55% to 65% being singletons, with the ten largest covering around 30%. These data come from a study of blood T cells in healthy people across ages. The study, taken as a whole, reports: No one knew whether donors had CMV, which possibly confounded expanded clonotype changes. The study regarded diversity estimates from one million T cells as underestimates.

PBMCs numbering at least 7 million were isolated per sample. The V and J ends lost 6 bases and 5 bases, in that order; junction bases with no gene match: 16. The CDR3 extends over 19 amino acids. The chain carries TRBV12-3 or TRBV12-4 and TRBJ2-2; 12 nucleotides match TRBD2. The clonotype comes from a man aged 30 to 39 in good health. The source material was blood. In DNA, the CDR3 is TGTGCCAGCAGCCCGACTAGCGGGGGCCTCTTCAGTGAGACCGGGGAGCTGTTTTTT. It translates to CASSPTSGGLFSETGELFF.